The 22 T cell receptor beta chains in this list originate from one sample, sequenced in a study of CXCR3-negative and CXCR3-positive naive CD8 T cells. 5' RACE with UMI labels generated the TRB cDNA libraries. TCRdb reprocessed the 5' RACE reads and stores each CDR3 protein as one record, lacking DNA. The table lists about 43,000 distinct CDR3 sequences. Sequenced sample: memory CD8+ T cells from blood. These receptors came from a human donor in good health. Some clones in this sample may be carry-over from other donors' samples.

The J gene is TRBJ1-5, the V gene TRBV28; TCRdb indicates TRBD1, and absent DNA this call remains unverified. Germline loops: CDR1 MDHEN, CDR2 SYDVKM. The CDR3 runs 14 residues. The CDR3 loop reads CASRPLRGNQPQHF.

The chain employs TRBV20-1 and TRBJ1-3. Per germline, CDR1 DFQATT and CDR2 SNEGSKA (reference sequence). This CDR3 contains 13 residues. CDR3 protein: CSARKEAGNTIYF.

The rearrangement joins TRBV6-5 to TRBJ1-1; TCRdb designates TRBD1, a call that cannot be tested without DNA. Germline CDR1 MNHEY, CDR2 SVGAGI. The CDR3 length is 15 residues. CDR3 sequence: CASSYGQGLNTEAFF.

This rearrangement joins TRBV12-3 or TRBV12-4 to TRBJ2-5. CDR3 length: 13 amino acids. The CDR3 protein is CASNTGFQETQYF.

The gene calls are TRBV7-9 and TRBJ2-1; TCRdb outputs TRBD1, but without DNA this stays unchecked. Germline values: CDR1 SEHNR, CDR2 FQNEAQ (reference sequence). This CDR3 is 13 amino acids long. CDR3 amino acids: CASSFPGMGGQFF.

The rearrangement uses TRBV6-2 or TRBV6-3 and TRBJ2-7; the D gene TCRdb calls, TRBD2, cannot be checked with no DNA. This CDR3 has 12 residues. Per the germline V gene, CDR1 is MNHEY and CDR2 is SVGEGT. The CDR3 region is CASSRPGLEQYF.

The V gene is TRBV7-3, the J gene TRBJ2-1; TCRdb proposes TRBD2, but this gene call is untestable without DNA. Germline values: CDR1 SGHTA, CDR2 FQGTGA. The CDR3 contains 17 residues. The CDR3 protein is CASSLTSGRAIGSEQFF.

The rearrangement links TRBV5-5 to TRBJ1-5. The CDR3 is 16 amino acids. CDR1 and CDR2 (germline): SGHKS, YYEKEE (reference sequence). This chain's CDR3 is CASSRTPDGSNQPQHF. The complete variable domain, with remaining parts taken from reference TRBV5-5 and TRBJ1-5, reads DAGVTQSPTHLIKTRGQQVTLRCSPISGHKSVSWYQQVLGQGPQFIFQYYEKEERGRGNFPDRFSARQFPNYSSELNVNALLLGDSALYLCASSRTPDGSNQPQHFGDGTRLSIL.

The rearrangement uses TRBV15 and TRBJ2-2. This CDR3 is built from 15 residues. CDR1 and CDR2 (germline): LNHNV, YYDKDF (reference sequence). This CDR3 reads CATSRVFSNTGELFF.

This chain links TRBV30 with TRBJ2-2; no DNA is available, so the TRBD1 call from TCRdb remains unchecked. This CDR3 has 13 amino acids. Germline CDR1 is GTSNPN and CDR2 is SVGIG (reference sequence). CDR3 sequence: CAIGRRNTGELFF. The whole variable domain, filled in from reference TRBV30 and TRBJ2-2, reads SQTIHQWPATLVQPVGSPLSLECTVEGTSNPNLYWYRQAAGRGLQLLFYSVGIGQISSEVPQNLSASRPQDRQFILSSKKLLLSDSGFYLCAIGRRNTGELFFGEGSRLTVL.

The chain joins TRBV6-2 or TRBV6-3 to TRBJ2-3; TCRdb selects TRBD1, and the lack of DNA leaves this call unchecked. There are 17 residues in the CDR3. Per germline, CDR1 MNHEY and CDR2 SVGEGT. CDR3 region: CASSYAPGQAFTDTQYF.

The chain is built from TRBV7-3 and TRBJ1-1; TCRdb's assignment of TRBD1 cannot be checked, as there is no DNA. The CDR3 sequence is 11 residues long. Germline CDR1 SGHTA, CDR2 FQGTGA. This chain's CDR3 is CASSLGGEAFF.

The chain is built from TRBV7-8 and TRBJ2-3. The CDR3 consists of 13 residues. The V gene's germline CDR1 is SGHVS and CDR2 FQNEAQ. The CDR3 spells CASSLVGVDTQYF.

V is TRBV23-1 and J is TRBJ2-7; TCRdb's assignment of TRBD1 cannot be checked, as there is no DNA. TRBV23-1 is reported as an ORF; its role is uncertain. The CDR3 runs 17 residues. The CDR3: CASKPGGTGGKGVEQYF.

The chain recombines TRBV7-6 with TRBJ2-1; the TRBD2 assignment by TCRdb is unverifiable without DNA. In germline, CDR1 is SGHVS, CDR2 FNYEAQ. This CDR3 region has 13 residues. Here the CDR3 reads CASSFGGVSEQFF.

This chain uses TRBV6-5 with TRBJ2-1; TCRdb selects TRBD1, and the lack of DNA leaves this call unchecked. CDR1 MNHEY and CDR2 SVGAGI come from the germline V gene. The CDR3 has 12 residues. CDR3 in amino acids: CASSFDRGEQFF.

The CDR3 is CSVYRGLSYEQYF. The V call is TRBV20-1, the J call TRBJ2-7; absent DNA, TCRdb's TRBD1 call cannot be checked. The CDR3 has 13 amino acids. Looked up from germline, CDR1 is DFQATT and CDR2 is SNEGSKA (reference sequence).

The chain couples TRBV6-1 to TRBJ2-1. Germline CDR1 MNHNS, CDR2 SASEGT. This CDR3 comprises 16 residues. The CDR3 protein is CASSDLPLAPYNEQFF.

The gene calls are TRBV7-8 and TRBJ2-2. In germline, CDR1 is SGHVS, CDR2 FQNEAQ. This CDR3 is built from 14 residues. The CDR3 protein is CASIPFANTGELFF.

The rearrangement uses TRBV14 and TRBJ2-5. The CDR3 is 12 amino acids. CDR1 and CDR2 from the germline V gene are SGHDN and FVKESK. CDR3 residues: CASSHGWETQYF.

V usage is TRBV12-3 or TRBV12-4 and J usage is TRBJ2-7; with no DNA, the TCRdb D assignment of TRBD1 cannot be verified. CDR3 size: 12 residues. CDR3 residues: CASSPTVYEQYF.

The chain employs TRBV12-3 or TRBV12-4 and TRBJ2-2; the TCRdb D gene call, TRBD1, has no DNA to confirm it. The CDR3 is 16 residues long. The CDR3 sequence: CASIPDGGPNTGELFF.